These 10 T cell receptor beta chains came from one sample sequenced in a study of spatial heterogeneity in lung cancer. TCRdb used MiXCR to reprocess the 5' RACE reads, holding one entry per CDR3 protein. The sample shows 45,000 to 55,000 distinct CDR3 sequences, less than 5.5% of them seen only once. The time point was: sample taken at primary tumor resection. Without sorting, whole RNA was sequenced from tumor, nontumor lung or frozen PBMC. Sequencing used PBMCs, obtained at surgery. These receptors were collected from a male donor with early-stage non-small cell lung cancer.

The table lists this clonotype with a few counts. The CDR3 region has the DNA TGCAGTGCTGGTCAGGGGACGAAAAGGACCCAGTACTTC. Translation: CSAGQGTKRTQYF. This sequence joins TRBV20-1 and TRBJ2-5, with TRBD1 as a possible D gene (6 bases). This CDR3 is 13 amino acids long. CDR1 DFQATT and CDR2 SNEGSKA come from the germline V gene (reference sequence). The ends were cut back, 5 bases at V and 7 bases at J, with 17 bases in the middle.

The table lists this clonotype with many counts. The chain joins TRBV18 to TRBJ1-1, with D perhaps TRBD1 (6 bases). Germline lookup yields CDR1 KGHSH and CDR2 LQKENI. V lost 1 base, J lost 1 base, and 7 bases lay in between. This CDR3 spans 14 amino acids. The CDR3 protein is CASSPQGENTEAFF. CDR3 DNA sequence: TGTGCCAGCTCACCACAGGGGGAGAACACTGAAGCTTTCTTT. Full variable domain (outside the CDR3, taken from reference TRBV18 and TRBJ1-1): NAGVMQNPRHLVRRRGQEARLRCSPMKGHSHVYWYRQLPEEGLKFMVYLQKENIIDESGMPKERFSAEFPKEGPSILRIQQVVRGDSAAYFCASSPQGENTEAFFGQGTRLTVV.

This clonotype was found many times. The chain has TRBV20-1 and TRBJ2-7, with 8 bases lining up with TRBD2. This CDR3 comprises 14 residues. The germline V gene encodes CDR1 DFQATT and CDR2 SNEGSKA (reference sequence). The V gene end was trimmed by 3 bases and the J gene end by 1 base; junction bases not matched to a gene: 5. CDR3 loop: CSARSSGASYEQYF. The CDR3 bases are TGCAGTGCTAGGAGTAGCGGGGCGTCCTACGAGCAGTACTTC.

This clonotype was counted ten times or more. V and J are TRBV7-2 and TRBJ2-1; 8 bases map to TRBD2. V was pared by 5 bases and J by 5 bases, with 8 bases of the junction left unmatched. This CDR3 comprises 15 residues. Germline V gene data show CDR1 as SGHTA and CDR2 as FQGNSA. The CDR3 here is CASSVAGLADNEQFF. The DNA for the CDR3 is TGTGCCAGCAGCGTGGCTGGACTAGCCGACAATGAGCAGTTCTTC. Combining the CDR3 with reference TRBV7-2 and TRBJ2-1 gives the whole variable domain GAGVSQSPSNKVTEKGKDVELRCDPISGHTALYWYRQSLGQGLEFLIYFQGNSAPDKSGLPSDRFSAERTGGSVSTLTIQRTQQEDSAVYLCASSVAGLADNEQFFGPGTRLTVL.

CDR3 bases: TGTGCCAGCCGGGGCAGCGTCCTGGGGACCCAGTACTTC. Its protein product is CASRGSVLGTQYF. V is TRBV6-2 or TRBV6-3 and J is TRBJ2-5, with D tentatively TRBD1 or TRBD2 (5 bases each). The CDR3 totals 13 residues. Germline loops: CDR1 MNHEY, CDR2 SVGEGT. The germline V and J ends were trimmed by 8 bases and 7 bases, with 17 bases remaining between them.

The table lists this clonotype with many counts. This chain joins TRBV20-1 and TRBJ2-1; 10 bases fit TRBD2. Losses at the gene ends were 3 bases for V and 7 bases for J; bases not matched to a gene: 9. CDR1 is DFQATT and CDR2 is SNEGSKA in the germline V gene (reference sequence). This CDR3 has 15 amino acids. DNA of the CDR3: TGCAGTGCTAGCCCCAGCGGGAGGGCAGGGAATGAGCAGTTCTTC. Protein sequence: CSASPSGRAGNEQFF.

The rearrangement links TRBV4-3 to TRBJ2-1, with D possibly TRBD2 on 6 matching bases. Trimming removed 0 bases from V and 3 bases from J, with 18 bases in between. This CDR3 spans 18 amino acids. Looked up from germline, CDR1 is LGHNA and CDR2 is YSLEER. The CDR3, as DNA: TGCGCCAGCAGCCAAGAGAGGGGACTCCTCGGGATCTACAATGAGCAGTTCTTC. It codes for CASSQERGLLGIYNEQFF.

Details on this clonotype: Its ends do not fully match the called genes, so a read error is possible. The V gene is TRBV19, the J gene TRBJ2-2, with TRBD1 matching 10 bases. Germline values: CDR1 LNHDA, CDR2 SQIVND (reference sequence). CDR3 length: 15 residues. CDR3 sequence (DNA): TGTGCCAGCAGACAGGGGGCGGCGAACACCGGGGTGCTGTTTTTT. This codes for CASRQGAANTGVLFF. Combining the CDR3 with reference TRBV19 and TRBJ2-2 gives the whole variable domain DGGITQSPKYLFRKEGQNVTLSCEQNLNHDAMYWYRQDPGQGLRLIYYSQIVNDFQKGDIAEGYSVSREKKESFPLTVTSAQKNPTAFYLCASRQGAANTGVLFFGEGSRLTVL.

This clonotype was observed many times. The CDR3 sequence is CASSLAPTGDYEQYF. Written as DNA, the CDR3 is TGTGCCAGCAGCTTGGCCCCGACAGGAGACTACGAGCAGTACTTC. The chain employs TRBV5-6 and TRBJ2-7, with TRBD1 as a possible D gene (6 bases). The CDR3 has 15 residues. The V end was cut by 0 bases, the J end by 3 bases, with 13 bases between. Looked up from germline, CDR1 is SGHDT and CDR2 is YYEEEE.

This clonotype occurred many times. As DNA, the CDR3 is TGTGCCAGCAGTAGGACTAGCACCTCTGCTGGGCAGTACTTC. It codes for CASSRTSTSAGQYF. This chain uses TRBV28 with TRBJ2-7; 8 positions match TRBD2. The CDR3 loop spans 14 amino acids. Per germline, CDR1 MDHEN and CDR2 SYDVKM. After removal of 5 bases from V and 9 bases from J, the junction contained 12 bases not matched to a gene.